This record looks at one T cell receptor beta chain sequence and its context. The cohort comprised adults aged 18 to 89 years residing in about two dozen US areas. Cohort placement rested on clinical history that participants reported themselves. The source of the sample is a study of blood T cell repertoires in COVID-19. About the research overall: Samples of COVID-19 (acute and convalescent) were obtained from the United States, Italy and Spain. Sources were T cells, B-cell-depleted T cells, or PBMCs; the material itself was cDNA or gDNA.

The protocol was immunoSEQ multiplex PCR, while the TCRdb copy is restricted to in-frame clones and leaves out a portion. The sample includes approximately 220,000 clones, more than 70% of them seen just once. Germline assignment: CDR1 MNHEY and CDR2 SMNVEV (reference sequence). Trimming removed 10 bases at V and 1 base at J, with 16 bases between. The CDR3 is made up of 14 amino acids. This TCR was sampled from a woman aged 40 to 55 with acute COVID-19. This sequence joins TRBV27 and TRBJ1-1, with a possible D match to TRBD1 (5 bases). The material sequenced was PBMCs or T cells enriched from blood (not recorded which). In nucleotides, the CDR3 is TGTGCCACCTCGGGGGGTGGTGCGAACACTGAAGCTTTCTTT. This encodes CATSGGGANTEAFF.